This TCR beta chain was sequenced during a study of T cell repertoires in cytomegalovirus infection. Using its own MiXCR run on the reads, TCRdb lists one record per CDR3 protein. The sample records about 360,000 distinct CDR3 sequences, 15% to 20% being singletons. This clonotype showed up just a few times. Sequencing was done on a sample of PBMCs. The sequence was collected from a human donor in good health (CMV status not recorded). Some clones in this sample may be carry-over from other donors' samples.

Here the CDR3 DNA reads TGTGCCAGCAGCTTATACAGCGGGAGAAGAACCGGGGAGCTGTTTTTT. This sequence encodes CASSLYSGRRTGELFF. The gene calls are TRBV7-3 and TRBJ2-2, with 8 bases identical to TRBD2. J lost 5 bases, V lost 2 bases, and 7 bases had no gene match. This CDR3 has 16 residues. Germline loops: CDR1 SGHTA, CDR2 FQGTGA. Together with reference TRBV7-3 and TRBJ2-2, the CDR3 gives the full variable domain: GAGVSQTPSNKVTEKGKYVELRCDPISGHTALYWYRQSLGQGPEFLIYFQGTGAADDSGLPNDRFFAVRPEGSVSTLKIQRTERGDSAVYLCASSLYSGRRTGELFFGEGSRLTVL.